This T cell receptor beta chain came from a study of blood T cells in healthy people across ages. Whole-study results and caveats: Per million T cells, the diversity of TCR beta decreased roughly linearly as age advanced. Diversity was estimated from one million T cells, and these estimates were considered underestimates.

Then a second PCR, running roughly 7 to 12 cycles, was carried out with a sample-barcoded 5' primer and a J-beta primer mix. Each cDNA was tagged by a template-switch adaptor containing 12 random nucleotides. TCRdb re-analysed the 5' RACE reads in MiXCR, keeping a single row per CDR3 protein. The sample holds around 1,100,000 distinct CDR3 sequences, around two fifths seen once. The CDR3 runs 12 residues. The germline V gene has CDR1 MDHEN and CDR2 SYDVKM. V dropped 6 bases and J dropped 12 bases, with 15 bases sitting between them. The table lists this clonotype with a count of one. Its specificity is unknown.

The clonotype comes from a man between 18 and 29 years old in good health. The rearrangement joins TRBV28 to TRBJ2-1, with no clear D. Material for sequencing was blood. CDR3 sequence: CASRSMVWRQFF. The CDR3 region has the DNA TGTGCCAGCAGGTCAATGGTTTGGAGGCAGTTCTTC.